This TCR beta chain is drawn from a study of T-cell reconstitution after alpha-beta-depleted transplantation in children. This CDR3 is 12 amino acids long. Trimming removed 3 bases from V and 8 bases from J, with 10 bases in between. The germline V gene encodes CDR1 LNHDA and CDR2 SQIVND (reference sequence). Unique molecular identifiers were incorporated during preparation of the TCRbeta library. TCRdb re-analysed the PCR reads in MiXCR, keeping a single row per CDR3 protein. The sample lists 450,000 to 550,000 distinct CDR3 sequences, roughly 10% occurring once. This clonotype was observed many times.

The TCR sequence derives from a female patient aged 2-10 years who had a stem cell transplant for aplastic anemia, so the T cells may come from the graft donor. V and J are TRBV19 and TRBJ1-2; D ambiguous. This specimen was PBMCs, mostly from graft donor cells, taken 180 days after TCRalphabeta/CD19-depleted stem cell transplant. CDR3 protein: CASSIARYGYTF. CDR3 nucleotides: TGTGCCAGTAGTATCGCCCGTTACGGCTACACCTTC.